The T cell receptor beta chain under discussion was sequenced for a study of T cells after posttransplantation cyclophosphamide. Broader study findings: Recipient CMV seropositivity and CMV reactivation strongly tracked TRB clonality. TRB overlap between skin or GI tissue T cells and blood was limited. Donor CD8+ memory clones often dominated recipient blood repertoires at later times.

Clones were read by immunoSEQ multiplex PCR, and TCRdb kept only the in-frame ones, dropping some. The sample has 9,500 to 15,000 clones, around 2% seen once. Busulfan-fludarabine conditioning, marrow transplant, and cyclophosphamide on days +3 and +4 were administered. The sample holds a few counts of this clone. Its antigen is unknown. This CDR3 contains 12 residues. Per germline, CDR1 SGHRS and CDR2 YFSETQ. V gave up 3 bases and J gave up 16 bases, with 17 bases separating them. The specimen was PBMCs, collected after allogeneic stem cell transplant with posttransplant cyclophosphamide. V usage is TRBV5-1 and J usage is TRBJ2-1, with a weak D call TRBD2 (5 bases). This receptor was obtained from a male patient younger than 45 who received an allogeneic stem cell transplant from a related donor, was CMV-positive, and had no GVHD. These T cells may partly come from the graft donor. The CDR3 coding sequence is TGCGCCAGCAGCTCCACAGCGGATGTCGTCTTCTTC. Encoded protein: CASSSTADVVFF.